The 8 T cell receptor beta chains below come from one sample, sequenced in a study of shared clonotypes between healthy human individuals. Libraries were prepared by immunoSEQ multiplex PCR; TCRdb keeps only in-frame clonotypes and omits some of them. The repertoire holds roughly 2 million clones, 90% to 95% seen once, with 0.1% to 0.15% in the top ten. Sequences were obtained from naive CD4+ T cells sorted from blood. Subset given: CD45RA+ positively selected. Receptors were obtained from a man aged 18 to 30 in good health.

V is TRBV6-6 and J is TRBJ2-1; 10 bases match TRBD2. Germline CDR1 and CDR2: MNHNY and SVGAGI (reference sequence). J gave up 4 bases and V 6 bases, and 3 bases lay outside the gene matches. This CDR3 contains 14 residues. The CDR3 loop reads CASRQTSGYNEQFF. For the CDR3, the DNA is TGTGCCAGCAGGCAGACTAGCGGGTACAATGAGCAGTTCTTC.

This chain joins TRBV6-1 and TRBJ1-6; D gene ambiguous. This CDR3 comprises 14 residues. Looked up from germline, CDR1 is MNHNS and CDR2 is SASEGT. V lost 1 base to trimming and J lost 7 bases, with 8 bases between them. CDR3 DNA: TGTGCCAGCAGTGAAGGGCAGGCGAATTCACCCCTCCACTTT. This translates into CASSEGQANSPLHF.

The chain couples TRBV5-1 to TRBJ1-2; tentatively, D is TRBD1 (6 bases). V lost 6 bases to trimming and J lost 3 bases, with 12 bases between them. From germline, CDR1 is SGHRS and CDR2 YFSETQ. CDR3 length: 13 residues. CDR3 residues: CASTEQGDYGYTF. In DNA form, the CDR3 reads TGCGCCAGCACCGAACAGGGTGACTATGGCTACACCTTC.

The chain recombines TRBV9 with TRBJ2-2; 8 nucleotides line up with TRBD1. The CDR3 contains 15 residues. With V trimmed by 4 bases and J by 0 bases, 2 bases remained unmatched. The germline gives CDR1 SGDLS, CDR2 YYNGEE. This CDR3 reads CASSLGQANTGELFF. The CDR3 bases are TGTGCCAGCAGCTTGGGACAGGCGAACACCGGGGAGCTGTTTTTT. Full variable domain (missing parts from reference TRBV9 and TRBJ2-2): DSGVTQTPKHLITATGQRVTLRCSPRSGDLSVYWYQQSLDQGLQFLIQYYNGEERAKGNILERFSAQQFPDLHSELNLSSLELGDSALYFCASSLGQANTGELFFGEGSRLTVL.

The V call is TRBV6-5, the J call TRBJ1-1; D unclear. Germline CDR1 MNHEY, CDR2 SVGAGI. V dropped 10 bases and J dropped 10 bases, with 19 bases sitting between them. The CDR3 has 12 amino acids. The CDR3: CATRDQVVGAFF. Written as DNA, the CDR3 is TGTGCCACACGAGACCAGGTTGTTGGAGCTTTCTTT.

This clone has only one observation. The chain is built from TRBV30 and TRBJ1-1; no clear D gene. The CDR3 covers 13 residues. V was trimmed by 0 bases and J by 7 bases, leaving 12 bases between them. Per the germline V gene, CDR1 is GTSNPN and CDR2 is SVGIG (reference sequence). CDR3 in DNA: TGTGCCTGGAGTGTACTAAGGATCAGTGAAGCTTTCTTT. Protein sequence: CAWSVLRISEAFF.

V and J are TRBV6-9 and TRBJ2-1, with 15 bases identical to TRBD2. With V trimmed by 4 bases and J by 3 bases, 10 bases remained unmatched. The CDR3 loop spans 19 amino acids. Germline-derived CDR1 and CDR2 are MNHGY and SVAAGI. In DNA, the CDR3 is TGTGCCAGCAGTTTTCCGGGACTAGCGGGGGGCCCCCGCTACAATGAGCAGTTCTTC. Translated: CASSFPGLAGGPRYNEQFF.

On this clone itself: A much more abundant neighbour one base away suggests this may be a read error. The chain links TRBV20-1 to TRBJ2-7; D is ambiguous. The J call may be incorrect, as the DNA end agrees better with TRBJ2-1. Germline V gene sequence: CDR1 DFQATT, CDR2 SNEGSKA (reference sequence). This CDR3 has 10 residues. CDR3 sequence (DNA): TGCAGTGCTAGGAAAGATGAGCAGTTCTTC. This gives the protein CSARKDEQFF.